The clone carrying this T cell receptor (beta chain) has a handful of counts. What it recognizes is unknown. The data are from a study of T-cell memory formation after mild COVID-19. Study-wide context: Largely, the TCR clusters proved donor specific.

The study, taken as a whole, reports: The SARS-CoV-2 specificity of second-wave clones reaching peak at day 37 remained unverified. Clones shrinking between day 15 and 85 showed a balanced CD4/CD8 split, and those that grew later tilted toward CD4+.

The CDR3 totals 14 residues. From germline, CDR1 is SGHDN and CDR2 FVKESK. Between the trimmed V and J ends, which lost 4 bases and 4 bases, there was a span of 8 bases. TCR alpha and TCR beta cDNA libraries carrying sample barcodes and UMIs came from 5'RACE with constant-segment primers. TCRdb reanalysed the 5' RACE reads using MiXCR and keeps one entry per CDR3 protein. Here the sample spans approximately 190,000 distinct CDR3 sequences, about a sixth being singletons. The chain uses TRBV14 and TRBJ2-6; D not resolved. This sequence was found in an adult woman who had mild COVID-19 (a few samples of this study predate the infection). Cell type and time point are not known. Input material: PBMCs or a T cell subset sorted from them (not recorded which). The chain's CDR3 is CASSPQWGANVLTF. DNA for the CDR3: TGTGCCAGCAGCCCTCAGTGGGGGGCCAACGTCCTGACTTTC.